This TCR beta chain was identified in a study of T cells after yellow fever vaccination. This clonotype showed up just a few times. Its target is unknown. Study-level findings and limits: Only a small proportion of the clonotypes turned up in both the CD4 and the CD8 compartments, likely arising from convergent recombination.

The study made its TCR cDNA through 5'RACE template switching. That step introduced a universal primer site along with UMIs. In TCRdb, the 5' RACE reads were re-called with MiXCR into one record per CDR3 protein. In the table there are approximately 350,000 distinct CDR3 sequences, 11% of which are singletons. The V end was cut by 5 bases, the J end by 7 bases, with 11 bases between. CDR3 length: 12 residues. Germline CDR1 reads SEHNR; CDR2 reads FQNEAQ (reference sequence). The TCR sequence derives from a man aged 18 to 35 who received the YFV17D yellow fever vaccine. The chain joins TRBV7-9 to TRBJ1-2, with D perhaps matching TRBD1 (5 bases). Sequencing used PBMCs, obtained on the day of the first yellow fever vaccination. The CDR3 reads CASSGRGSGYTF. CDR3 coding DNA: TGTGCCAGCAGCGGCCGGGGCTCTGGCTACACCTTC. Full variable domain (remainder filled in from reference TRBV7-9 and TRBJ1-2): DTGVSQNPRHKITKRGQNVTFRCDPISEHNRLYWYRQTLGQGPEFLTYFQNEAQLEKSRLLSDRFSAERPKGSFSTLEIQRTEQGDSAMYLCASSGRGSGYTFGSGTRLTVV.